This passage covers 20 T cell receptor beta chains from one sample sequenced in a study of blood T cell repertoires in COVID-19. Data came from immunoSEQ multiplex PCR; TCRdb stores just in-frame clones and leaves some out. Of roughly 250,000 clones detected, about 87% appear once; the ten largest clones hold about 3%. Input material: PBMCs or T cells enriched from blood (not recorded which). These receptors all come from a woman between 50 and 59 years old who had recovered from COVID-19.

This clone is a singleton in its sample. This chain uses TRBV24-1 with TRBJ2-1; D is ambiguous. Germline CDR1 KGHDR, CDR2 SFDVKD. Trimming removed 9 bases at V and 8 bases at J, with 10 bases between. This CDR3 is built from 11 residues. The DNA of the CDR3 is TGTGCCACCGGAGAAAAGGATGAGCAGTTCTTC. Residues: CATGEKDEQFF.

The V gene is TRBV7-8, the J gene TRBJ1-2; D not certain. From germline, CDR1 is SGHVS and CDR2 FQNEAQ. The CDR3 covers 16 residues. Trimming took off 4 bases at V and 0 bases at J, with 15 bases between the two ends. The CDR3 is CASSYNVPGANYGYTF. DNA for the CDR3: TGTGCCAGCAGCTATAACGTCCCGGGAGCTAACTATGGCTACACCTTC.

This clone was found a few times. The chain carries TRBV24-1 and TRBJ2-2; 9 positions agree with TRBD1. Germline-derived CDR1 and CDR2 are KGHDR and SFDVKD. The CDR3 runs 18 residues. The junction had 13 bases not matched to a gene; V was cut back by 3 bases and J by 6 bases. The CDR3 loop is CATSDPSAGTGISGELFF. In DNA, the CDR3 is TGTGCCACCAGTGATCCATCCGCCGGGACAGGGATTTCCGGGGAGCTGTTTTTT.

The CDR3 spells CAWSALFGDGYTF. In nucleotides, the CDR3 is TGTGCCTGGAGTGCTCTATTTGGAGATGGCTACACCTTC. The chain combines TRBV30 with TRBJ1-2; D gene ambiguous. The CDR3 sequence is 13 residues long. V gave up 1 base and J gave up 6 bases, with 12 bases separating them. Germline V gene sequence: CDR1 GTSNPN, CDR2 SVGIG (reference sequence). The full variable domain, with the rest looked up from reference TRBV30 and TRBJ1-2, is SQTIHQWPATLVQPVGSPLSLECTVEGTSNPNLYWYRQAAGRGLQLLFYSVGIGQISSEVPQNLSASRPQDRQFILSSKKLLLSDSGFYLCAWSALFGDGYTFGSGTRLTVV.

V and J are TRBV11-2 and TRBJ2-2; 15 bases are shared with TRBD2. Germline V gene lookup returns CDR1 SGHAT and CDR2 FQNNGV. With 9 bases clipped from V and 1 base from J, the junction kept 9 bases outside the gene matches. The CDR3 length is 18 residues. CDR3 loop: CASRGTSGRHVNTGELFF. Written as DNA, the CDR3 is TGTGCCAGTCGAGGGACTAGCGGGAGGCACGTGAACACCGGGGAGCTGTTTTTT.

This rearrangement joins TRBV6-2 or TRBV6-3 to TRBJ2-1; D is unresolved. V lost 0 bases and J 15 bases, leaving 18 bases between the germline ends. The CDR3 covers 14 residues. Looked up from germline, CDR1 is MNHEY and CDR2 is SVGEGT. DNA of the CDR3: TGTGCCAGCAGTTACTCCAGTGAAGCGACTCGAGGGTTCTTC. This translates into CASSYSSEATRGFF.

The CDR3 DNA sequence: TGTGCCAGCAGCTTAGATCCGACAGGGACATTTGCTGAAGCTTTCTTT. Translated, it gives CASSLDPTGTFAEAFF. V gene TRBV5-4 combines with J gene TRBJ1-1, with TRBD1 matching over 7 bases. The V gene's germline CDR1 is SGHNT and CDR2 YYREEE (reference sequence). The trim removed 2 bases at V and 6 bases at J, leaving 13 bases unmatched. The CDR3 spans 16 residues.

The chain couples TRBV11-2 to TRBJ2-1, with D perhaps TRBD2 (6 bases). The CDR3 has 17 amino acids. V was shortened by 0 bases and J by 0 bases, with 12 bases between the two germline ends. Germline CDR1 is SGHAT and CDR2 is FQNNGV. In DNA, the CDR3 is TGTGCCAGCAGCTTAGATCCCGCGACTAGCTCCTACAATGAGCAGTTCTTC. Its translation is CASSLDPATSSYNEQFF.

The J gene is TRBJ1-2, the V gene TRBV6-5; 9 bases are a match to TRBD1. Trimming cost V 6 bases and J 7 bases; bases outside gene matches: 6. The germline CDR1 and CDR2 sequences are MNHEY and SVGAGI. CDR3 size: 13 residues. Here the CDR3 reads CASRQTGGGGYTF. The CDR3 DNA sequence: TGTGCCAGCAGACAAACAGGGGGCGGTGGCTACACCTTC.

The chain carries TRBV28 and TRBJ1-3; 7 nucleotides line up with TRBD1. The CDR3 consists of 17 residues. Germline CDR1 is MDHEN and CDR2 is SYDVKM. J gave up 0 bases and V 3 bases, and 8 bases lay outside the gene matches. The CDR3 sequence is CASSLPNRGLSGNTIYF. For the CDR3, the DNA is TGTGCCAGCAGTTTGCCCAACAGGGGACTCTCTGGAAACACCATATATTTT. Supplemented by reference TRBV28 and TRBJ1-3, the full variable domain reads DVKVTQSSRYLVKRTGEKVFLECVQDMDHENMFWYRQDPGLGLRLIYFSYDVKMKEKGDIPEGYSVSREKKERFSLILESASTNQTSMYLCASSLPNRGLSGNTIYFGEGSWLTVV.

The chain has TRBV5-1 and TRBJ1-5, with D possibly matching TRBD1 (6 bases). Trimming stripped 0 bases from V and 3 bases from J, with 10 bases between. The CDR3 length is 15 residues. Germline V gene sequence: CDR1 SGHRS, CDR2 YFSETQ. The CDR3 nucleotides read TGCGCCAGCAGCTTGGCTGGACAGTTCAATCAGCCCCAGCATTTT. It yields the protein CASSLAGQFNQPQHF. The complete variable domain, with remaining parts taken from reference TRBV5-1 and TRBJ1-5, reads KAGVTQTPRYLIKTRGQQVTLSCSPISGHRSVSWYQQTPGQGLQFLFEYFSETQRNKGNFPGRFSGRQFSNSRSEMNVSTLELGDSALYLCASSLAGQFNQPQHFGDGTRLSIL.

V gene TRBV5-1 combines with J gene TRBJ1-1; a weak D match, TRBD1 (5 bases). CDR3 length: 15 residues. Germline-derived CDR1 and CDR2 are SGHRS and YFSETQ. V was shortened by 0 bases and J by 3 bases, with 12 bases between the two germline ends. CDR3 sequence (DNA): TGCGCCAGCAGCTTGGACAGCGGGGCGTACACTGAAGCTTTCTTT. Translating it yields CASSLDSGAYTEAFF.

The gene calls are TRBV11-2 and TRBJ2-3, with 10 bases matching TRBD1. This CDR3 contains 15 residues. Unmatched junction bases numbered 4, after V lost 5 bases and J lost 2 bases. Germline loops: CDR1 SGHAT, CDR2 FQNNGV. CDR3 nucleotide sequence: TGTGCCAGCAGCCCCGGGACAGGGGTCACAGATACGCAGTATTTT. Its protein is CASSPGTGVTDTQYF. Full variable domain (rest looked up from reference TRBV11-2 and TRBJ2-3): EAGVAQSPRYKIIEKRQSVAFWCNPISGHATLYWYQQILGQGPKLLIQFQNNGVVDDSQLPKDRFSAERLKGVDSTLKIQPAKLEDSAVYLCASSPGTGVTDTQYFGPGTRLTVL.

This rearrangement joins TRBV28 to TRBJ2-7; D is possibly TRBD2 (5 bases). The length of the CDR3 is 14 residues. Deletions cut 6 bases from V and 4 bases from J, with 16 bases between. CDR1 is MDHEN and CDR2 is SYDVKM in the germline V gene. The CDR3 nucleotides are TGTGCCAGCAGGCTACCGGACGGGAAGTACGAGCAGTACTTC. Translated: CASRLPDGKYEQYF.

The V call is TRBV6-2 or TRBV6-3, the J call TRBJ2-7; TRBD2 is a possible D gene (5 bases). V lost 0 bases to trimming and J lost 2 bases, with 11 bases between them. Germline CDR1 reads MNHEY; CDR2 reads SVGEGT. CDR3 size: 15 residues. CDR3: CASSYSGKGAYEQYF. The CDR3 DNA follows: TGTGCCAGCAGTTACTCGGGAAAGGGAGCCTACGAGCAGTACTTC.

This CDR3 reads CASSPLTGLRPEQYF. CDR3 sequence (DNA): TGTGCCAGCAGTCCCTTGACGGGACTACGGCCTGAGCAGTACTTC. The chain couples TRBV28 to TRBJ2-7, with 7 bases that match TRBD2. There are 15 residues in the CDR3. CDR1 is MDHEN, CDR2 SYDVKM, per germline. J gave up 7 bases and V 5 bases, and 14 bases lay outside the gene matches.

The rearrangement links TRBV12-3 or TRBV12-4 to TRBJ1-2; D not certain. Trimming stripped 6 bases from V and 8 bases from J, with 16 bases between. The length of the CDR3 is 13 residues. CDR3 DNA sequence: TGTGCCAGCAGCCATTTATACCAGGCGGGCTACACCTTC. It yields the protein CASSHLYQAGYTF.

The chain carries TRBV4-3 and TRBJ2-7, with D perhaps TRBD2 (6 bases). V lost 0 bases and J lost 3, with 12 bases in between. The CDR3 spans 15 residues. The germline V gene has CDR1 LGHNA and CDR2 YSLEER. The CDR3 reads CASSQDHREYYEQYF. The CDR3 bases are TGCGCCAGCAGCCAAGATCACCGGGAGTACTACGAGCAGTACTTC.

The V and J genes are TRBV28 and TRBJ2-7, with TRBD2 matching 15 bases. The CDR3 spans 18 residues. Trimming took 6 bases from V and 2 from J; bases not matched to a gene: 11. In germline, CDR1 is MDHEN, CDR2 SYDVKM. This chain's CDR3 is CASSLLGLAGGLAYEQYF. The CDR3 nucleotides read TGTGCCAGCAGCCTCTTGGGACTAGCGGGAGGCCTCGCCTACGAGCAGTACTTC.

The chain carries TRBV12-3 or TRBV12-4 and TRBJ1-5; the D is unclear. The V gene lost 7 bases and the J gene lost 6 bases, with 10 bases spanning the gap. This CDR3 is built from 12 residues. This CDR3 reads CASKGVGQPQHF. As DNA, the CDR3 is TGTGCCAGCAAGGGAGTAGGTCAGCCCCAGCATTTT.